A single sample is the source of the 22 T cell receptor beta chains below, sequenced in a study of blood T cell repertoires in COVID-19. Here immunoSEQ multiplex PCR was the method, and the copy in TCRdb shows in-frame clones only, minus some. Of about 210,000 clones in the sample, around 91% were seen once. Sequenced sample: peripheral blood. Receptor source: a woman in her thirties or forties with acute or convalescent COVID-19.

The chain joins TRBV19 to TRBJ1-2; D gene ambiguous. CDR3 length: 13 amino acids. Trimming took off 6 bases at V and 6 bases at J, with 14 bases between the two ends. The V gene's germline CDR1 is LNHDA and CDR2 SQIVND (reference sequence). CDR3 region: CASSNTRDHGYTF. CDR3 in DNA: TGTGCCAGTAGCAATACCCGAGATCATGGCTACACCTTC.

The chain joins TRBV3-1 (or the pseudogene TRBV3-2) to TRBJ2-3; no firm D call. This CDR3 contains 14 residues. CDR1 and CDR2 from the germline V gene are LGHDT and YNNKEL (reference sequence). Between the trimmed V and J ends, which lost 6 bases and 1 base, there was a span of 11 bases. The CDR3 sequence: CASSRPPRTDTQYF. CDR3 nucleotides: TGTGCCAGCAGTCGTCCCCCCCGCACAGATACGCAGTATTTT.

The chain employs TRBV3-1 (or the pseudogene TRBV3-2) and TRBJ1-2; D is possibly TRBD1 (6 bases). V was cut by 1 base and J by 6 bases, with 9 bases left in between. The CDR3 contains 13 residues. Germline-derived CDR1 and CDR2 are LGHDT and YNNKEL (reference sequence). CDR3 sequence reads: CASSQGQGHGYTF. DNA of the CDR3: TGTGCCAGCAGCCAAGGGCAGGGGCATGGCTACACCTTC.

This chain links TRBV2 with TRBJ2-5; a possible D gene is TRBD2 (5 bases). Trimming pared 3 bases from V and 5 bases from J, leaving 22 bases between. The CDR3 is made up of 17 amino acids. In germline, CDR1 is SNHLY, CDR2 FYNNEI. The CDR3 DNA follows: TGTGCCAGCAGTGAGTGGTTACTGGAGGCCGGGGAGGAGACCCAGTACTTC. Protein sequence: CASSEWLLEAGEETQYF.

This rearrangement joins TRBV14 to TRBJ1-6, with D possibly TRBD1 on 6 matching bases. V lost 3 bases to trimming and J lost 0 bases, with 18 bases between them. The CDR3 contains 19 residues. Looked up from germline, CDR1 is SGHDN and CDR2 is FVKESK. CDR3 protein: CASSQSFGTPSSYNSPLHF. The CDR3 region has the DNA TGTGCCAGCAGCCAGTCCTTTGGGACACCGAGCTCCTATAATTCACCCCTCCACTTT.

This clone was picked up one time. The genes are TRBV30 and TRBJ1-5, with D possibly matching TRBD1 (5 bases). Between the trimmed V and J ends, which lost 1 base and 6 bases, there was a span of 10 bases. The CDR3 contains 13 residues. Germline CDR1 GTSNPN, CDR2 SVGIG (reference sequence). The chain's CDR3 is CAWSGRARQPQHF. CDR3 sequence (DNA): TGTGCCTGGAGTGGCAGGGCACGTCAGCCCCAGCATTTT.

Concerning this clone: The same CDR3 arises from other DNA sequences in this sample as well. The V gene is TRBV5-6, the J gene TRBJ1-2; tentatively, D is TRBD1 (6 bases). This CDR3 has 13 amino acids. CDR1 SGHDT and CDR2 YYEEEE come from the germline V gene. Trimming took off 0 bases at V and 8 bases at J, with 11 bases between the two ends. The CDR3 nucleotides read TGTGCCAGCAGCTTGGGTCAGGGGATCGGCTACACCTTC. The encoded protein is CASSLGQGIGYTF.

The CDR3 reads CASSPLGQSTDTQYF. The CDR3 DNA reads as TGTGCCAGCAGCCCCCTCGGACAGAGCACAGATACGCAGTATTTT. V usage is TRBV6-2 or TRBV6-3 and J usage is TRBJ2-3; weak D call: TRBD1 (6 bases). This CDR3 is 15 amino acids long. Germline V gene lookup returns CDR1 MNHEY and CDR2 SVGEGT. The V gene lost 6 bases and the J gene lost 0 bases, with 13 bases spanning the gap.

The rearrangement joins TRBV7-9 to TRBJ2-3, with a possible D match to TRBD2 (6 bases). Trimming pared 5 bases from V and 1 base from J, leaving 7 bases between. Germline V lookup: CDR1 SEHNR, CDR2 FQNEAQ (reference sequence). This CDR3 comprises 13 residues. The DNA for the CDR3 is TGTGCCAGCAGCCCGGGGGGCACAGATACGCAGTATTTT. Protein product: CASSPGGTDTQYF.

This clone has more than one count but fewer than ten. The chain employs TRBV12-3 or TRBV12-4 and TRBJ1-1, with unresolved D. The CDR3 is made up of 13 amino acids. V lost 3 bases, J lost 7 bases, and 12 bases lay in between. This CDR3 is CASSFGAYFEAFF. The CDR3 nucleotides are TGTGCCAGCAGTTTTGGAGCGTACTTTGAAGCTTTCTTT.

To note about this clone: At one end the junction does not follow the germline gene, possibly because of a read error. CDR3 coding DNA: TGCGCTAGCAGCCGATATTCGGGGATTTACCAAGGGGGTAATTCACCCCTCCACTTT. Protein sequence: CASSRYSGIYQGGNSPLHF. The V gene is TRBV5-1, the J gene TRBJ1-6; maybe TRBD1 (6 bases). The CDR3 has 19 amino acids. Germline V CDR1 and CDR2: SGHRS, YFSETQ.

The chain combines TRBV30 with TRBJ1-4, with 8 bases fitting TRBD1. The V gene end was trimmed by 3 bases and the J gene end by 4 bases; junction bases not matched to a gene: 7. From germline, CDR1 is GTSNPN and CDR2 SVGIG (reference sequence). The CDR3 has 15 amino acids. The CDR3 loop is CAWRPGQVINEKLFF. The CDR3 bases are TGTGCCTGGAGACCGGGACAGGTGATTAATGAAAAACTGTTTTTT.

The genes are TRBV18 and TRBJ1-1, with TRBD1 matching over 10 bases. The CDR3 covers 14 residues. Germline values: CDR1 KGHSH, CDR2 LQKENI. Trimming cost V 6 bases and J 8 bases; bases outside gene matches: 9. In DNA form, the CDR3 reads TGTGCCAGCTCGCCGCGGGACAGGGGACAAGAAGCTTTCTTT. It is translated as CASSPRDRGQEAFF.

CDR3 nucleotides: TGTGCCAGCAGTGGACAACAGCTCTCTGGAAACACCATATATTTT. This codes for CASSGQQLSGNTIYF. The chain combines TRBV9 with TRBJ1-3, with D possibly TRBD1 on 5 matching bases. Germline CDR1 is SGDLS and CDR2 is YYNGEE. This CDR3 has 15 residues. The V end lost 5 bases, the J end lost 0 bases, and 12 bases lay between the germline ends.

V usage is TRBV6-1 and J usage is TRBJ1-1; no firm D call. Trimming pared 3 bases from V and 3 bases from J, leaving 23 bases between. Germline V gene data show CDR1 as MNHNS and CDR2 as SASEGT. The CDR3 is 18 amino acids. The CDR3 is CASSDPIIRVRPYTEAFF. CDR3 DNA: TGTGCCAGCAGTGACCCAATCATCCGGGTCCGCCCGTACACTGAAGCTTTCTTT.

The rearrangement links TRBV2 to TRBJ1-1; TRBD1 matches at 7 bases. The CDR3 totals 12 residues. The V gene end was trimmed by 5 bases and the J gene end by 12 bases; junction bases not matched to a gene: 9. Germline V lookup: CDR1 SNHLY, CDR2 FYNNEI. The CDR3 spells CASSSGQASPFF. In DNA, the CDR3 is TGTGCCAGCAGTTCCGGACAGGCCTCTCCTTTCTTT.

The chain couples TRBV5-8 to TRBJ2-5, with D possibly being TRBD1 (6 bases). The V and J ends lost 4 bases and 5 bases respectively, with 21 bases between them. The CDR3 loop spans 16 amino acids. The germline gives CDR1 SGHTS, CDR2 YDEGEE. In nucleotides, the CDR3 is TGTGCCAGCAGCCTATCGGGACACTCTCTTAGCGAGACCCAGTACTTC. Amino acid sequence: CASSLSGHSLSETQYF.

The chain couples TRBV4-2 to TRBJ2-3; 8 bases map to TRBD2. CDR1 and CDR2 (germline): LGHNA, YNFKEQ. This CDR3 spans 15 amino acids. V trimming: 3 bases; J trimming: 5 bases; junction bases outside the gene matches: 7. CDR3 loop: CASSQAGGRGDTQYF. The CDR3 nucleotides read TGTGCCAGCAGCCAGGCGGGGGGCCGGGGAGATACGCAGTATTTT.

This chain connects TRBV5-3 to TRBJ2-2; possible D gene TRBD1, 7 bases. TRBV5-3 is annotated as an ORF whose role is uncertain. The V gene lost 4 bases and the J gene lost 0 bases, with 19 bases spanning the gap. This CDR3 comprises 18 residues. The CDR3 here is CARSLWQGGPTNTGELFF. As DNA, the CDR3 is TGTGCCAGAAGCCTTTGGCAGGGGGGACCCACGAACACCGGGGAGCTGTTTTTT.

Points on this clone: The sample holds other DNA sequences that translate to the same CDR3. The chain recombines TRBV27 with TRBJ2-3; TRBD2 agrees at 12 bases. The CDR3 is 14 residues long. The V gene end was trimmed by 6 bases and the J gene end by 6 bases; junction bases not matched to a gene: 4. CDR1 MNHEY and CDR2 SMNVEV come from the germline V gene (reference sequence). The CDR3 loop is CASRLAGGRDTQYF. The CDR3 coding sequence is TGTGCCAGCAGACTAGCGGGGGGCCGGGATACGCAGTATTTT.

This chain joins TRBV30 and TRBJ2-1, with D maybe TRBD1 (5 bases). The CDR3 has 11 residues. Trimming took off 1 base at V and 12 bases at J, with 10 bases between the two ends. Looked up from germline, CDR1 is GTSNPN and CDR2 is SVGIG (reference sequence). DNA for the CDR3: TGTGCCTGGAGTGCTCTGGACATGCAGTTCTTC. The encoded protein is CAWSALDMQFF.

The chain couples TRBV5-1 to TRBJ1-3; 7 positions match TRBD1. The trim removed 4 bases at V and 2 bases at J, leaving 3 bases unmatched. There are 14 residues in the CDR3. Germline assignment: CDR1 SGHRS and CDR2 YFSETQ. In nucleotides, the CDR3 is TGCGCCAGCAGCCCCGGACAGGCTGGAAACACCATATATTTT. As protein: CASSPGQAGNTIYF.